One and the same sample provided the 30 T cell receptor beta chains below, sequenced in a study of regulatory T cells in long-lasting Graves disease. Time point described: newly diagnosed GD, antithyroid drugs for less than 3 months. Extracted PBMC RNA gave rise to the TCR library. iRepertoire HTBI primers and Arm-PCR of CDR3 regions built TCR beta libraries. Using its own MiXCR run on the multiplex PCR reads, TCRdb lists one record per CDR3 protein. This repertoire shows 500,000 or so distinct CDR3 sequences, 13% to 15% found once; its top ten account for approximately 17%. The data were also submitted as part of a second study, on T cells in Graves' hyperthyroidism and ophthalmopathy.

Sequencing was performed on peripheral blood mononuclear cells (PBMCs), taken at new diagnosis, from a patient treated with antithyroid drugs. All receptors come from a woman aged 45-60 years with Graves disease.

This rearrangement joins TRBV27 to TRBJ1-5, with D unresolved. The CDR3 contains 11 residues. V gave up 5 bases and J gave up 5 bases, with 4 bases separating them. Germline V CDR1 and CDR2: MNHEY, SMNVEV (reference sequence). CDR3 in amino acids: CASSGDQPQHF. The CDR3 DNA reads TGTGCCAGCAGTGGGGATCAGCCCCAGCATTTT.

This clonotype was found a few times. The CDR3 DNA reads TGCAGCGTTCAGGACGTAAACTCTGGAAACACCATATATTTT. It specifies CSVQDVNSGNTIYF. The V and J genes are TRBV29-1 and TRBJ1-3; no definite D call. This CDR3 contains 14 residues. V shed 5 bases and J shed 0 bases, with 11 bases lying between them. CDR1 and CDR2 (germline): SQVTM, ANQGSEA.

In regard to this clonotype: A much bigger clone sits one base away, suggesting this may be a read error. V and J are TRBV7-9 and TRBJ2-3; D unresolved. Germline CDR1 and CDR2: SEHNR and FQNEAQ (reference sequence). Trimming shortened V by 5 bases and J by 2 bases, and 5 bases separated the two germline ends. This CDR3 is 12 amino acids long. CDR3: CASSTATDTQYF. In nucleotides, the CDR3 is TGTGCCAGCAGCACAGCCACAGATACGCAGTATTTT.

The chain is built from TRBV5-5 and TRBJ2-1; maybe TRBD2 (6 bases). The CDR3 runs 14 residues. CDR1 SGHKS and CDR2 YYEKEE come from the germline V gene (reference sequence). Trimming cost V 5 bases and J 4 bases, with 13 bases left between them. CDR3 DNA sequence: TGTGCCAGCAGAATAGCGGAGGGGTACAATGAGCAGTTCTTC. This sequence encodes CASRIAEGYNEQFF.

About this clonotype itself: A far larger clone is off by one base, so a read error is likely. The chain employs TRBV2 and TRBJ2-1, with a tentative D call TRBD2 (6 bases). Germline CDR1 reads SNHLY; CDR2 reads FYNNEI. The CDR3 loop spans 15 amino acids. Trimming removed 10 bases from V and 4 bases from J, with 20 bases in between. The CDR3 sequence is CANSFQAGKYNEQFF. In DNA form, the CDR3 reads TGTGCCAACAGCTTTCAGGCGGGAAAATACAATGAGCAGTTCTTC.

The genes are TRBV12-3 or TRBV12-4 and TRBJ1-4, with 10 bases lining up with TRBD1. J gave up 8 bases and V 6 bases, and 9 bases lay outside the gene matches. CDR3 length equals 15 residues. Here the CDR3 DNA reads TGTGCCAGCAGAGACGGGACAGGGGTTGGGGAAAAACTGTTTTTT. It translates to CASRDGTGVGEKLFF.

Only a few counts were recorded for this clonotype. The J gene is TRBJ2-5, the V gene TRBV7-7; maybe TRBD2 (5 bases). In germline, CDR1 is SSHAT, CDR2 FNYEAQ (reference sequence). V lost 6 bases and J 9 bases, leaving 17 bases between the germline ends. The length of the CDR3 is 13 residues. The CDR3 nucleotides read TGTGCCAGCAGTCCAGTCGGGGAGTCGGCCCAGTACTTC. Amino acid sequence: CASSPVGESAQYF.

This clonotype was counted ten times or more. This chain connects TRBV7-9 to TRBJ2-7, with D possibly called TRBD1 or TRBD2 (5 bases each). V was shortened by 5 bases and J by 2 bases, with 28 bases between the two germline ends. This CDR3 region has 19 residues. Germline CDR1 is SEHNR and CDR2 is FQNEAQ (reference sequence). CDR3 nucleotide sequence: TGTGCCAGCAGCCAACCTCCGGGACGGCCTACCCCCCCGCCCTACGAGCAGTACTTC. Translation: CASSQPPGRPTPPPYEQYF.

This clonotype was detected many times. This chain links TRBV18 with TRBJ2-5; the D call may be TRBD1 or TRBD2 (5 bases each). Per the germline V gene, CDR1 is KGHSH and CDR2 is LQKENI. The length of the CDR3 is 18 residues. The germline V and J ends were trimmed by 0 bases and 5 bases, with 22 bases remaining between them. CDR3 loop: CASSPPGSQALGVETQYF. DNA for the CDR3: TGTGCCAGCTCACCACCGGGGTCACAGGCGCTGGGGGTTGAGACCCAGTACTTC.

This clonotype was seen more than once but under ten times. The V call is TRBV20-1, the J call TRBJ1-1, with unresolved D. The CDR3 totals 15 residues. Germline V gene data show CDR1 as DFQATT and CDR2 as SNEGSKA (reference sequence). V was trimmed by 3 bases and J by 3 bases, leaving 17 bases between them. In DNA, the CDR3 is TGCAGTGCTAGTTCTAGTTTAGAGGTAGACACTGAAGCTTTCTTT. Its translation is CSASSSLEVDTEAFF.

Written as DNA, the CDR3 is TGCAGTGCTAGAGGGGGTAGCGGGGTCCTAAACGAGCAGTACTTC. It specifies CSARGGSGVLNEQYF. The V gene is TRBV20-1, the J gene TRBJ2-7, with 8 bases matching TRBD2. The length of the CDR3 is 15 residues. Germline V gene lookup returns CDR1 DFQATT and CDR2 SNEGSKA (reference sequence). The V and J ends lost 1 base and 5 bases, in that order; junction bases with no gene match: 10.

A few counts support this clonotype. This chain connects TRBV19 to TRBJ2-2; the D call may be TRBD1 or TRBD2 (6 bases each). Trimming left V 9 bases short and J 2 bases short, with 13 bases between. The CDR3 runs to 14 residues. Per germline, CDR1 LNHDA and CDR2 SQIVND (reference sequence). The CDR3 coding sequence is TGTGCCAGACGGGGGCGGATTAACACCGGGGAGCTGTTTTTT. Translating it yields CARRGRINTGELFF.

This clonotype was counted many times. The J gene is TRBJ2-7, the V gene TRBV28, with a tentative D call TRBD2 (6 bases). Trimming left V 6 bases short and J 2 bases short, with 14 bases between. This CDR3 region has 14 residues. Germline V gives CDR1 MDHEN, CDR2 SYDVKM. In DNA, the CDR3 is TGTGCCAGCAGCGAAGGAGGGGCGACCTACGAGCAGTACTTC. Its protein product is CASSEGGATYEQYF.

This sequence joins TRBV7-6 and TRBJ1-2; TRBD1 aligns across 10 bases. Germline V gives CDR1 SGHVS, CDR2 FNYEAQ. The CDR3 runs 15 residues. V lost 5 bases and J lost 3; bases outside the gene matches: 6. The CDR3 region has the DNA TGTGCCAGCAGCCCCTCGACAGGGGGCGACTATGGCTACACCTTC. This gives the protein CASSPSTGGDYGYTF.

This clonotype was recorded many times. This chain connects TRBV2 to TRBJ1-4; the D is unclear. Germline CDR1 is SNHLY and CDR2 is FYNNEI. Trimming left V 8 bases short and J 0 bases short, with 10 bases between. CDR3 size: 14 residues. CDR3: CASASAATNEKLFF. The CDR3 nucleotides are TGTGCCAGCGCGTCGGCTGCAACTAATGAAAAACTGTTTTTT. Together with reference TRBV2 and TRBJ1-4, the CDR3 gives the full variable domain: EPEVTQTPSHQVTQMGQEVILRCVPISNHLYFYWYRQILGQKVEFLVSFYNNEISEKSEIFDDQFSVERPDGSNFTLKIRSTKLEDSAMYFCASASAATNEKLFFGSGTQLSVL.

In its sample, this clonotype was seen a few times. J is TRBJ2-5 and V is TRBV3-1; TRBD2 agrees at 11 bases. Germline V gene lookup returns CDR1 LGHDT and CDR2 YNNKEL (reference sequence). This CDR3 has 17 amino acids. J lost 5 bases, V lost 0 bases, and 8 bases had no gene match. Here the CDR3 DNA reads TGTGCCAGCAGCCAAGATTATATGGTAGCGGGAGGGGAGACCCAGTACTTC. This translates into CASSQDYMVAGGETQYF.

Turning to this clonotype: One end of the junction fails to match germline, which may point to a read error. The genes are TRBV20-1 and TRBJ2-2; a possible D gene is TRBD2 (6 bases). Germline V gene lookup returns CDR1 DFQATT and CDR2 SNEGSKA (reference sequence). The CDR3 contains 14 residues. The CDR3 nucleotides are TGCAGTGCTAGAGATATGGGAGGTACCGGGGGGCTGTTTTTT. Amino acid sequence: CSARDMGGTGGLFF.

In the case of this clonotype: The junction does not match germline at one end; this may be a read error. The V and J genes are TRBV5-4 and TRBJ2-2, with 9 nucleotides matching TRBD1. The CDR3 is 15 amino acids. Per germline, CDR1 SGHNT and CDR2 YYREEE (reference sequence). CDR3 in amino acids: CASRLDRGSTGELFF. As DNA, the CDR3 is TGTGCCAGCAGGTTGGACAGGGGATCGACCGGGGAGCTGTTTTTT.

This clonotype came up many times. This rearrangement joins TRBV10-3 to TRBJ2-1; 12 positions agree with TRBD2. With 6 bases clipped from V and 0 bases from J, the junction kept 3 bases outside the gene matches. This CDR3 has 16 residues. Germline V gene data show CDR1 as ENHRY and CDR2 as SYGVKD. Written as DNA, the CDR3 is TGTGCCATCAGCGGACTAGCGGGATCCTCCTACAATGAGCAGTTCTTC. It translates to CAISGLAGSSYNEQFF.

This clonotype has a count of ten or more. This chain links TRBV30 with TRBJ1-1; no firm D call. This CDR3 has 12 residues. V was clipped by 5 bases and J by 7 bases, with 14 bases between them. Germline CDR1 is GTSNPN and CDR2 is SVGIG (reference sequence). CDR3 region: CAWYSPEGEAFF. Written as DNA, the CDR3 is TGTGCCTGGTACAGTCCCGAGGGTGAAGCTTTCTTT.

This clonotype was seen at least ten times. V usage is TRBV7-3 and J usage is TRBJ2-2; 9 bases match TRBD1. The CDR3 covers 16 residues. Trimming cost V 5 bases and J 1 base; bases outside gene matches: 5. CDR1 and CDR2 from the germline V gene are SGHTA and FQGTGA. The CDR3 here is CASSQQGAQNTGELFF. The CDR3 DNA reads as TGTGCCAGCAGCCAACAGGGGGCGCAGAACACCGGGGAGCTGTTTTTT.

This clonotype was counted ten times or more. The DNA for the CDR3 is TGTGCCAGCAGCCTGAATCTAGTCACAGATACGCAGTATTTT. The encoded protein is CASSLNLVTDTQYF. The rearrangement joins TRBV5-6 to TRBJ2-3; no definite D call. Germline values: CDR1 SGHDT, CDR2 YYEEEE. CDR3 length: 14 residues. The V end was cut by 4 bases, the J end by 2 bases, with 11 bases between.

This clonotype was seen repeatedly, ten times or more. This chain connects TRBV11-2 to TRBJ2-7, with 7 positions matching TRBD1. The CDR3 contains 15 residues. Germline V gene data show CDR1 as SGHAT and CDR2 as FQNNGV. V lost 2 bases, J lost 1 base, and 5 bases stayed unmatched. The CDR3: CASSLFGTASYEQYF. CDR3 bases: TGTGCCAGCAGCTTATTTGGGACAGCTTCCTACGAGCAGTACTTC.

This clonotype occurred many times. The chain employs TRBV18 and TRBJ2-3; 14 nucleotides line up with TRBD2. The length of the CDR3 is 16 residues. Germline loops: CDR1 KGHSH, CDR2 LQKENI. After removal of 1 base from V and 8 bases from J, the junction contained 5 bases not matched to a gene. This CDR3 is CASSPRPGLAGATQYF. The CDR3 DNA follows: TGTGCCAGCTCACCACGCCCGGGACTAGCGGGAGCTACGCAGTATTTT.

As concerns this clonotype: A much larger clone sits a single nucleotide away, making a read error possible. This chain uses TRBV3-1 with TRBJ1-5; D possibly corresponds to TRBD1 (6 bases). The CDR3 runs to 15 residues. Germline CDR1 is LGHDT and CDR2 is YNNKEL (reference sequence). Here the CDR3 reads CAGSSTAAGDQPQHF. The CDR3 DNA follows: TGTGCCGGCAGCTCCACCGCCGCAGGGGATCAGCCCCAGCATTTT.

This clonotype was seen a few times. V gene TRBV9 combines with J gene TRBJ2-7; 8 bases map to TRBD2. Germline V CDR1 and CDR2: SGDLS, YYNGEE. The junction had 6 bases not matched to a gene; V was cut back by 3 bases and J by 4 bases. The CDR3 has 14 residues. The CDR3 region has the DNA TGTGCCAGCAGCGCTCAAGCGGGAGTGTACGAGCAGTACTTC. Its protein is CASSAQAGVYEQYF.

This clonotype was seen more than once but under ten times. The chain has TRBV5-1 and TRBJ2-4, with D perhaps matching TRBD2 (6 bases). CDR1 is SGHRS, CDR2 YFSETQ, per germline. V was trimmed by 6 bases and J by 7 bases, leaving 14 bases between them. The CDR3 has 13 amino acids. The chain's CDR3 is CASKLGGQNIQYF. DNA for the CDR3: TGCGCCAGCAAACTGGGGGGTCAGAACATTCAGTACTTC.

This rearrangement joins TRBV19 to TRBJ2-5, with D possibly TRBD1 on 6 matching bases. Germline-derived CDR1 and CDR2 are LNHDA and SQIVND (reference sequence). V was clipped by 0 bases and J by 3 bases, with 17 bases between them. This CDR3 spans 17 amino acids. CDR3 bases: TGTGCCAGTAGTATAGAGGGATTCCGGGACAATAAAGAGACCCAGTACTTC. This translates into CASSIEGFRDNKETQYF.

This clonotype was observed at least ten times. The genes are TRBV4-1 and TRBJ2-7, with 7 nucleotides matching TRBD1. With V trimmed by 4 bases and J by 5 bases, 5 bases remained unmatched. The germline V gene encodes CDR1 MGHRA and CDR2 YSYEKL. The CDR3 covers 13 residues. The CDR3 coding sequence is TGCGCCAGCAGCCGTGGACAGGCAGACGAGCAGTACTTC. This translates into CASSRGQADEQYF.

This clonotype was observed at least ten times. This sequence joins TRBV29-1 and TRBJ2-1, with 9 bases that match TRBD2. This CDR3 is built from 17 residues. The trim removed 3 bases at V and 1 base at J, leaving 10 bases unmatched. Germline V CDR1 and CDR2: SQVTM, ANQGSEA. DNA for the CDR3: TGCAGCGTTGATTCGGTTAGCGGGAGAGCTTCCTACAATGAGCAGTTCTTC. It specifies CSVDSVSGRASYNEQFF.